Shown below are 27 T cell receptor beta chains from a single sample sequenced in a study of cytomegalovirus exposure and HLA in healthy donors. Using immunoSEQ multiplex PCR, the repertoire was profiled, and TCRdb retains in-frame clones only, with some absent. In the table there are about 95,000 clones, 85% of which are singletons. The specimen was PBMCs. These TCRs come from a man between 18 and 35 years old in good health and CMV-seropositive.

The CDR3 spells CASRVQEEAFF. The CDR3 DNA is TGTGCCAGCAGGGTACAGGAGGAAGCTTTCTTT. J is TRBJ1-1 and V is TRBV25-1; D might be TRBD1 (5 bases). V lost 6 bases to trimming and J lost 8 bases, with 10 bases between them. Germline assignment: CDR1 MGHDK and CDR2 SYGVNS. The CDR3 length is 11 residues. Using reference TRBV25-1 and TRBJ1-1 for the parts outside the CDR3, the full variable domain is EADIYQTPRYLVIGTGKKITLECSQTMGHDKMYWYQQDPGMELHLIHYSYGVNSTEKGDLSSESTVSRIRTEHFPLTLESARPSHTSQYLCASRVQEEAFFGQGTRLTVV.

CDR3 nucleotides: TGTGCCAGCAGTTTCTCAGGGGACACTGAAGCTTTCTTT. Protein: CASSFSGDTEAFF. The genes are TRBV27 and TRBJ1-1; the D gene is possibly TRBD1 (6 bases). Trimming shortened V by 3 bases and J by 3 bases, and 8 bases separated the two germline ends. This CDR3 is 13 amino acids long. Germline CDR1 is MNHEY and CDR2 is SMNVEV (reference sequence).

This sequence joins TRBV7-6 and TRBJ2-2; 9 bases match TRBD2. Germline trimming cut 1 base from V and 6 bases from J; bases unmatched to any gene: 6. CDR3 length equals 16 residues. Germline values: CDR1 SGHVS, CDR2 FNYEAQ. The CDR3 sequence: CASSLGSGSSPGELFF. DNA for the CDR3: TGTGCCAGCAGCTTAGGTAGCGGGAGTTCCCCCGGGGAGCTGTTTTTT.

The chain employs TRBV6-6 and TRBJ2-2, with D possibly being TRBD2 (6 bases). V lost 4 bases and J lost 1, with 10 bases in between. The length of the CDR3 is 15 residues. Germline loops: CDR1 MNHNY, CDR2 SVGAGI (reference sequence). CDR3 coding DNA: TGTGCCAGCAGTTTGGGCGGGGAGAACACCGGGGAGCTGTTTTTT. Encoded protein: CASSLGGENTGELFF.

The gene calls are TRBV6-1 and TRBJ1-1; a possible D gene is TRBD1 (5 bases). The V gene lost 11 bases and the J gene lost 0 bases, with 10 bases spanning the gap. Germline V gives CDR1 MNHNS, CDR2 SASEGT. The CDR3 consists of 12 residues. The CDR3 coding sequence is TGTGCCCCCAGGGCCGTGAACACTGAAGCTTTCTTT. Translating gives CAPRAVNTEAFF.

The V and J genes are TRBV19 and TRBJ2-1; 10 positions agree with TRBD2. The CDR3 is made up of 14 amino acids. Germline V CDR1 and CDR2: LNHDA, SQIVND (reference sequence). J was trimmed by 5 bases and V by 5 bases; bases with no gene match: 3. The CDR3 reads CASSLLAGDNEQFF. The CDR3 DNA is TGTGCCAGTAGTTTGCTAGCGGGAGACAATGAGCAGTTCTTC.

The count of this clone is one. The J gene is TRBJ2-7, the V gene TRBV15; 8 nucleotides line up with TRBD1. Germline trimming cut 6 bases from V and 2 bases from J; bases unmatched to any gene: 9. The CDR3 extends over 15 amino acids. Germline lookup yields CDR1 LNHNV and CDR2 YYDKDF (reference sequence). CDR3 region: CATSQTGTGTYEQYV. The CDR3 DNA sequence: TGTGCCACCAGTCAAACCGGGACAGGAACCTACGAGCAGTACGTC.

The V gene is TRBV9, the J gene TRBJ2-5, with D maybe TRBD2 (7 bases). CDR3 length: 15 amino acids. V lost 0 bases and J 4 bases, leaving 13 bases between the germline ends. Germline V gene data show CDR1 as SGDLS and CDR2 as YYNGEE. CDR3 residues: CASSVAGGGGETQYF. The CDR3 DNA reads as TGTGCCAGCAGCGTAGCCGGGGGAGGGGGAGAGACCCAGTACTTC.

This chain connects TRBV13 to TRBJ2-5, with D perhaps matching TRBD2 (6 bases). The CDR3 covers 15 residues. Germline values: CDR1 PRHDT, CDR2 FYEKMQ (reference sequence). V gave up 4 bases and J gave up 3 bases, with 15 bases separating them. The CDR3 sequence is CASSSRGGAKETQYF. CDR3 nucleotides: TGTGCCAGCAGCTCGAGGGGCGGGGCCAAAGAGACCCAGTACTTC.

The gene calls are TRBV28 and TRBJ1-5; D not resolved. There are 15 residues in the CDR3. V shed 0 bases and J shed 1 base, with 7 bases lying between them. Germline CDR1 MDHEN, CDR2 SYDVKM. CDR3 nucleotide sequence: TGTGCCAGCAGTTTATGGGAGGGCAGCAATCAGCCCCAGCATTTT. Protein product: CASSLWEGSNQPQHF.

This clone was counted once. The rearrangement uses TRBV19 and TRBJ1-5; TRBD1 aligns across 10 bases. V shed 7 bases, J shed 6 bases, and the junction held 12 bases outside the gene matches. The CDR3 has 16 residues. Germline V gene lookup returns CDR1 LNHDA and CDR2 SQIVND (reference sequence). CDR3 bases: TGTGCCAGTATGCAGTGGGACAGGGGCAAGGGTCAGCCCCAGCATTTT. This gives the protein CASMQWDRGKGQPQHF.

J is TRBJ2-1 and V is TRBV7-2; D remains unclear. Trimming left V 2 bases short and J 5 bases short, with 4 bases between. Germline V gene sequence: CDR1 SGHTA, CDR2 FQGNSA. The CDR3 consists of 12 residues. The chain's CDR3 is CASSLTNNEQFF. DNA of the CDR3: TGTGCCAGCAGCTTAACTAACAATGAGCAGTTCTTC.

The rearrangement joins TRBV7-9 to TRBJ2-7; tentatively, D is TRBD2 (5 bases). V lost 5 bases, J lost 2 bases, and 19 bases lay in between. Germline values: CDR1 SEHNR, CDR2 FQNEAQ (reference sequence). This CDR3 comprises 16 residues. DNA for the CDR3: TGTGCCAGCAGCCCCGGACTCCACTTAATAACCTACGAGCAGTACTTC. Its protein product is CASSPGLHLITYEQYF.

V usage is TRBV6-1 and J usage is TRBJ2-7; tentative D call: TRBD1 (6 bases). The CDR3 is 12 residues long. The germline gives CDR1 MNHNS, CDR2 SASEGT. The V gene lost 6 bases and the J gene lost 3 bases, with 9 bases spanning the gap. The DNA for the CDR3 is TGTGCCAGCAGGGGCAGGGGCTACGAGCAGTACGTC. Amino acids: CASRGRGYEQYV.

The chain is built from TRBV12-5 and TRBJ1-2, with no clear D. CDR1 is LGHNT, CDR2 FRNRAP, per germline. V was trimmed by 2 bases and J by 8 bases, leaving 9 bases between them. The CDR3 length is 12 residues. CDR3 loop: CASGLSVHGYTF. Here the CDR3 DNA reads TGTGCTAGTGGTTTGTCGGTTCACGGCTACACCTTC.

V usage is TRBV18 and J usage is TRBJ2-7, with TRBD1 matching 9 bases. The CDR3 length is 14 residues. CDR1 is KGHSH and CDR2 is LQKENI in the germline V gene. With V trimmed by 0 bases and J by 7 bases, 4 bases remained unmatched. This CDR3 reads CASSPPTGGTEQYF. CDR3 in DNA: TGTGCCAGCTCACCACCGACAGGGGGAACAGAGCAGTACTTC.

The genes are TRBV6-5 and TRBJ2-3; a possible D gene is TRBD2 (5 bases). The CDR3 has 13 residues. Trimming took 5 bases from V and 5 from J, leaving 11 bases between them. The germline CDR1 and CDR2 sequences are MNHEY and SVGAGI. CDR3 sequence: CASSPGGGDTQYF. In nucleotides, the CDR3 is TGTGCCAGCAGTCCAGGTGGAGGAGATACGCAGTATTTT.

The chain combines TRBV5-5 with TRBJ1-3, with 8 bases aligning to TRBD1. Trimming cost V 1 base and J 0 bases; bases outside gene matches: 3. CDR3 length: 16 residues. CDR1 SGHKS and CDR2 YYEKEE come from the germline V gene (reference sequence). CDR3 loop: CASSLWTGTSGNTIYF. The CDR3 DNA follows: TGTGCCAGCAGCTTGTGGACAGGGACCTCTGGAAACACCATATATTTT.

The chain links TRBV11-2 to TRBJ2-5; possible D gene TRBD1, 6 bases. This CDR3 has 14 amino acids. Trimming took off 5 bases at V and 1 base at J, with 11 bases between the two ends. Germline assignment: CDR1 SGHAT and CDR2 FQNNGV. The CDR3 loop is CASSRGQLQETQYF. The CDR3 nucleotides read TGTGCCAGCAGCCGAGGACAGCTCCAAGAGACCCAGTACTTC.

In this sample, this clone turned up a few times. The V call is TRBV30, the J call TRBJ2-7; D gene ambiguous. This CDR3 has 15 amino acids. The V gene's germline CDR1 is GTSNPN and CDR2 SVGIG (reference sequence). Trimming stripped 3 bases from V and 3 bases from J, with 18 bases between. The CDR3: CAWSPMESEIYEQYF. CDR3 bases: TGTGCCTGGAGCCCCATGGAGAGCGAAATCTACGAGCAGTACTTC.

V gene TRBV27 combines with J gene TRBJ2-3; TRBD2 is a possible D gene (6 bases). The V end was cut by 3 bases, the J end by 0 bases, with 7 bases between. Germline values: CDR1 MNHEY, CDR2 SMNVEV (reference sequence). This CDR3 is built from 14 residues. DNA of the CDR3: TGTGCCAGCAGTTTCGGGACTAGCACAGATACGCAGTATTTT. It codes for CASSFGTSTDTQYF.

J is TRBJ2-1 and V is TRBV9, with a possible D match to TRBD2 (6 bases). The germline CDR1 and CDR2 sequences are SGDLS and YYNGEE. The germline V and J ends were trimmed by 7 bases and 4 bases, with 6 bases remaining between them. The CDR3 covers 11 residues. CDR3 loop: CASGGYNEQFF. The CDR3 DNA is TGTGCCAGCGGGGGGTACAATGAGCAGTTCTTC.

This clone was picked up a small number of times. The rearrangement links TRBV19 to TRBJ1-5; 8 bases match TRBD1. Losses at the gene ends were 3 bases for V and 3 bases for J; bases not matched to a gene: 4. The germline V gene encodes CDR1 LNHDA and CDR2 SQIVND (reference sequence). CDR3 length: 15 amino acids. In DNA form, the CDR3 reads TGTGCCAGTAGTATGACAGGGGAGGTCAATCAGCCCCAGCATTTT. Translation: CASSMTGEVNQPQHF.

The sample holds one count of this clone. V usage is TRBV30 and J usage is TRBJ2-5; D gene uncertain. Germline CDR1 and CDR2: GTSNPN and SVGIG (reference sequence). The CDR3 is 11 amino acids. Trimming took off 0 bases at V and 5 bases at J, with 4 bases between the two ends. In DNA form, the CDR3 reads TGTGCCTGGAGTGTACTGGAGACCCAGTACTTC. Translating it yields CAWSVLETQYF.

This chain joins TRBV18 and TRBJ2-3; 12 bases line up with TRBD2. With 3 bases clipped from V and 5 bases from J, the junction kept 3 bases outside the gene matches. Looked up from germline, CDR1 is KGHSH and CDR2 is LQKENI. CDR3 length: 15 residues. The CDR3 is CASSPATSGRDTQYF. Here the CDR3 DNA reads TGTGCCAGCTCACCCGCGACTAGCGGGAGAGATACGCAGTATTTT.

The chain links TRBV5-1 to TRBJ2-3; 12 bases map to TRBD2. Germline CDR1 and CDR2: SGHRS and YFSETQ. V dropped 4 bases and J dropped 6; count of bases not matched to a gene: 15. The length of the CDR3 is 18 residues. CDR3 DNA sequence: TGCGCCAGCAGCCTACTGGGAGGACTAGCGGGGAGGAATGATACGCAGTATTTT. Amino acid sequence: CASSLLGGLAGRNDTQYF.

Only one count was recorded for this clone. The chain carries TRBV2 and TRBJ1-4; 11 bases fit TRBD1. Germline CDR1 SNHLY, CDR2 FYNNEI. The CDR3 has 16 residues. Trimming removed 7 bases from V and 9 bases from J; junction bases left unmatched: 13. The CDR3 nucleotides read TGTGCCAGCAATTGGGGACAGGGGGAAGGAGGAAAAAAACTGTTTTTT. Protein product: CASNWGQGEGGKKLFF.